The next 5 T cell receptor beta chains were all read from a single sample in a study of shared clonotypes between healthy human individuals. Naive CD8 cells were CD45RO-negative, positively selected for CCR7, excluding terminally differentiated effector memory CD45RA+ cells. Measured with immunoSEQ multiplex PCR; TCRdb has only the in-frame clones, and not every one. The sample yields around 1,900,000 clones, just over 90% seen once. Sequenced material: naive CD8+ T cells from PBMCs. These receptors were obtained from a man between 18 and 29 years old in good health. Some clones in this sample may be carry-over from other donors' samples.

V is TRBV27 and J is TRBJ2-7; TRBD1 might be the D (7 bases). The V end was cut by 6 bases, the J end by 5 bases, with 11 bases between. This CDR3 has 12 residues. Germline V gene data show CDR1 as MNHEY and CDR2 as SMNVEV (reference sequence). CDR3 residues: CASRDRRDEQYF. The CDR3, as DNA: TGTGCCAGCAGGGACAGGAGGGACGAGCAGTACTTC.

This chain joins TRBV7-9 and TRBJ1-2, with D unresolved. The length of the CDR3 is 13 residues. The V gene lost 5 bases and the J gene lost 3 bases, with 10 bases spanning the gap. Per germline, CDR1 SEHNR and CDR2 FQNEAQ (reference sequence). CDR3 nucleotides: TGTGCCAGCAGCCCCCCTTGGGACTATGGCTACACCTTC. Residues: CASSPPWDYGYTF.

Turning to this clone: The same CDR3 arises from other DNA sequences in this sample as well. V gene TRBV7-8 combines with J gene TRBJ2-1; D is unclear. Deletions cut 3 bases from V and 8 bases from J, with 5 bases between. From germline, CDR1 is SGHVS and CDR2 FQNEAQ. This CDR3 contains 11 residues. This chain's CDR3 is CASSFVDEQFF. CDR3 coding DNA: TGTGCCAGCAGCTTCGTCGATGAGCAGTTCTTC.

The rearrangement uses TRBV7-9 and TRBJ2-4; 8 nucleotides agree with TRBD1. The junction had 11 bases not matched to a gene; V was cut back by 5 bases and J by 8 bases. Germline values: CDR1 SEHNR, CDR2 FQNEAQ (reference sequence). The CDR3 has 15 amino acids. In DNA, the CDR3 is TGTGCCAGCAGCGACAGGGGAGGAAGAGATGACATTCAGTACTTC. This translates into CASSDRGGRDDIQYF.

V and J are TRBV10-3 and TRBJ1-2, with D tentatively TRBD1 (5 bases). V was cut by 0 bases and J by 1 base, with 9 bases left in between. CDR3 length: 15 residues. Germline lookup yields CDR1 ENHRY and CDR2 SYGVKD. The CDR3 DNA sequence: TGTGCCATCAGTGAGTCGAGGGACGTTAACTATGGCTACACCTTC. It specifies CAISESRDVNYGYTF.